These 28 T cell receptor beta chains were sequenced from one sample in a study of blood T cell repertoires in COVID-19. The method was immunoSEQ multiplex PCR; TCRdb's version includes in-frame clones alone and lacks a portion of them. The table records 30,000 to 40,000 clones, around 84% of them present only once. The sample consisted of peripheral blood. The receptors stem from a human donor in a cohort sampled during active COVID-19.

This chain connects TRBV7-2 to TRBJ2-3; D perhaps matches TRBD2 (6 bases). Germline V gene sequence: CDR1 SGHTA, CDR2 FQGNSA. V dropped 9 bases and J dropped 2 bases, with 15 bases sitting between them. The CDR3 spans 14 residues. CDR3 sequence: CARSRRDSTDTQYF. The DNA of the CDR3 is TGTGCCAGGTCCCGGCGGGACTCCACAGATACGCAGTATTTT.

This clone was seen once. This chain joins TRBV7-2 and TRBJ1-2; perhaps TRBD1 as D (6 bases). From germline, CDR1 is SGHTA and CDR2 FQGNSA. Trimming pared 1 base from V and 3 bases from J, leaving 9 bases between. The CDR3 is 14 residues long. The CDR3 DNA sequence: TGTGCCAGCAGCTTAGGGGCAGGGGACTATGGCTACACCTTC. Amino acid sequence: CASSLGAGDYGYTF.

This chain joins TRBV7-3 and TRBJ2-3; 9 nucleotides agree with TRBD1. This CDR3 has 15 amino acids. V shed 5 bases, J shed 1 base, and the junction held 4 bases outside the gene matches. Germline CDR1 SGHTA, CDR2 FQGTGA. Here the CDR3 reads CASSPGTGRTDTQYF. DNA of the CDR3: TGTGCCAGCAGCCCCGGGACAGGGCGCACAGATACGCAGTATTTT.

The chain's CDR3 is CASRGIQGASYGYTF. In DNA, the CDR3 is TGTGCCAGCAGGGGTATACAGGGGGCGAGCTATGGCTACACCTTC. The chain joins TRBV6-5 to TRBJ1-2, with 9 bases matching TRBD1. V lost 6 bases and J lost 4; bases outside the gene matches: 9. The CDR3 is 15 residues long. Germline V lookup: CDR1 MNHEY, CDR2 SVGAGI.

The V call is TRBV5-1, the J call TRBJ1-5; no reliable D call. CDR1 is SGHRS, CDR2 YFSETQ, per germline. V gave up 0 bases and J gave up 0 bases, with 7 bases separating them. The CDR3 has 15 residues. CDR3: CASSLGSGSNQPQHF. The CDR3 nucleotides read TGCGCCAGCAGCTTGGGTTCCGGTAGCAATCAGCCCCAGCATTTT. The variable domain in full, with the rest retrieved from reference TRBV5-1 and TRBJ1-5, is KAGVTQTPRYLIKTRGQQVTLSCSPISGHRSVSWYQQTPGQGLQFLFEYFSETQRNKGNFPGRFSGRQFSNSRSEMNVSTLELGDSALYLCASSLGSGSNQPQHFGDGTRLSIL.

The chain combines TRBV6-6 with TRBJ1-5; 7 bases are a match to TRBD1. The trim removed 6 bases at V and 0 bases at J, leaving 5 bases unmatched. The CDR3 has 15 residues. The V gene's germline CDR1 is MNHNY and CDR2 SVGAGI (reference sequence). The CDR3 DNA reads TGTGCCAGCAGCCAGGGACAGCTTAGCAATCAGCCCCAGCATTTT. Its protein product is CASSQGQLSNQPQHF.

This sequence joins TRBV2 and TRBJ2-3; 8 bases are shared with TRBD2. Germline V gives CDR1 SNHLY, CDR2 FYNNEI. This CDR3 has 14 amino acids. Unmatched junction bases numbered 4, after V lost 4 bases and J lost 4 bases. As DNA, the CDR3 is TGTGCCAGCAGTGGAATTAGCGGGGCAGATACGCAGTATTTT. Protein sequence: CASSGISGADTQYF. Combining the CDR3 with reference TRBV2 and TRBJ2-3 gives the whole variable domain EPEVTQTPSHQVTQMGQEVILRCVPISNHLYFYWYRQILGQKVEFLVSFYNNEISEKSEIFDDQFSVERPDGSNFTLKIRSTKLEDSAMYFCASSGISGADTQYFGPGTRLTVL.

The chain is built from TRBV10-1 and TRBJ2-5; D might be TRBD1 (6 bases). The CDR3 runs 15 residues. Germline CDR1 reads WNHNN; CDR2 reads SYGVQD (reference sequence). Trimming took off 0 bases at V and 3 bases at J, with 11 bases between the two ends. CDR3 nucleotide sequence: TGCGCCAGCAGTGAGTCGGGGGACACCAAAGAGACCCAGTACTTC. Translating it yields CASSESGDTKETQYF.

This clone occurred a few times. The V call is TRBV19, the J call TRBJ2-1; 8 bases align to TRBD1. V lost 4 bases to trimming and J lost 0 bases; unmatched junction nucleotides: 8. The CDR3 runs to 17 residues. Per germline, CDR1 LNHDA and CDR2 SQIVND (reference sequence). The CDR3 sequence is CASSNPGTGPSYNEQFF. The CDR3 coding sequence is TGTGCCAGTAGTAACCCCGGGACAGGACCCTCCTACAATGAGCAGTTCTTC.

This sequence joins TRBV18 and TRBJ2-1; 8 nucleotides agree with TRBD2. Per germline, CDR1 KGHSH and CDR2 LQKENI. The J segment lost 7 bases and the V segment lost 3 bases, leaving 8 bases of the junction unmatched. The length of the CDR3 is 15 residues. The CDR3 nucleotides are TGTGCCAGCTCACCCGACGGGGGGGCCGGGAATGAGCAGTTCTTC. Translating gives CASSPDGGAGNEQFF.

This rearrangement joins TRBV3-1 (or the pseudogene TRBV3-2) to TRBJ1-1; perhaps TRBD1 as D (6 bases). Trimming took 0 bases from V and 3 from J, leaving 14 bases between them. Per germline, CDR1 LGHDT and CDR2 YNNKEL (reference sequence). The length of the CDR3 is 16 residues. CDR3 region: CASSQEAGGGYTEAFF. The CDR3 DNA is TGTGCCAGCAGCCAAGAGGCTGGGGGGGGCTACACTGAAGCTTTCTTT.

Only one count was recorded for this clone. V is TRBV29-1 and J is TRBJ1-5; a weak D match, TRBD1 (6 bases). V was shortened by 6 bases and J by 2 bases, with 14 bases between the two germline ends. CDR1 and CDR2 from the germline V gene are SQVTM and ANQGSEA. The CDR3 is made up of 14 amino acids. CDR3 in DNA: TGCAGCGTCAAATCATCAGGGGGCAATCAGCCCCAGCATTTT. It translates to CSVKSSGGNQPQHF.

Only one count was recorded for this clone. The genes are TRBV12-3 or TRBV12-4 and TRBJ2-1; unclear D gene. This CDR3 is 13 amino acids long. V lost 5 bases, J lost 5 bases, and 10 bases lay in between. As DNA, the CDR3 is TGTGCCAGCAGTCCCACGACACACAATGAGCAGTTCTTC. Protein product: CASSPTTHNEQFF.

This chain links TRBV20-1 with TRBJ2-1; a possible D gene is TRBD1 (5 bases). The V end was cut by 8 bases, the J end by 6 bases, with 11 bases between. This CDR3 is 11 amino acids long. Looked up from germline, CDR1 is DFQATT and CDR2 is SNEGSKA (reference sequence). The CDR3 nucleotides read TGCAGTCCAAGGACACTCAATGAGCAGTTCTTC. It translates to CSPRTLNEQFF.

The genes are TRBV5-4 and TRBJ2-7; 8 nucleotides agree with TRBD1. CDR1 is SGHNT, CDR2 YYREEE, per germline (reference sequence). After removal of 6 bases from V and 2 bases from J, the junction contained 7 bases not matched to a gene. The length of the CDR3 is 14 residues. The DNA for the CDR3 is TGTGCCAGCACCTCGACAGGGGAAACCTACGAGCAGTACTTC. Protein sequence: CASTSTGETYEQYF.

This clone was found once. This rearrangement joins TRBV2 to TRBJ1-4; weak D call: TRBD1 (6 bases). CDR3 length: 14 residues. V lost 4 bases and J 3 bases, leaving 9 bases between the germline ends. Germline V gene sequence: CDR1 SNHLY, CDR2 FYNNEI. The CDR3 DNA sequence: TGTGCCAGCAGTGGGGGGCTGTCTAATGAAAAACTGTTTTTT. Its protein is CASSGGLSNEKLFF.

This rearrangement joins TRBV29-1 to TRBJ1-1; D might be TRBD1 (6 bases). The CDR3 covers 13 residues. Trimming removed 7 bases from V and 0 bases from J, with 12 bases in between. From germline, CDR1 is SQVTM and CDR2 ANQGSEA. The CDR3 DNA reads TGCAGCGGTGCGACAGGTGTGAACACTGAAGCTTTCTTT. It specifies CSGATGVNTEAFF.

The rearrangement joins TRBV9 to TRBJ1-2; D not certain. The length of the CDR3 is 13 residues. Germline loops: CDR1 SGDLS, CDR2 YYNGEE. Trimming took 4 bases from V and 11 from J, leaving 18 bases between them. The CDR3 loop reads CASSPSPQASYTF. The DNA of the CDR3 is TGTGCCAGCAGCCCAAGTCCCCAGGCTTCATACACCTTC.

The chain joins TRBV10-1 to TRBJ2-3; TRBD1 might be the D (5 bases). There are 15 residues in the CDR3. Germline CDR1 is WNHNN and CDR2 is SYGVQD (reference sequence). Trimming stripped 3 bases from V and 2 bases from J, with 12 bases between. The CDR3 region has the DNA TGCGCCAGCAGTGATGGGCAGGGCACCACAGATACGCAGTATTTT. This gives the protein CASSDGQGTTDTQYF.

This sequence joins TRBV5-4 and TRBJ1-2; TRBD1 aligns across 7 bases. CDR1 is SGHNT, CDR2 YYREEE, per germline (reference sequence). The V and J ends lost 4 bases and 0 bases, in that order; junction bases with no gene match: 3. CDR3 size: 14 residues. The CDR3 here is CASSTGTANYGYTF. Here the CDR3 DNA reads TGTGCCAGCAGCACCGGGACAGCTAACTATGGCTACACCTTC.

This chain joins TRBV2 and TRBJ2-7, with D tentatively TRBD1 (5 bases). The V gene's germline CDR1 is SNHLY and CDR2 FYNNEI. Trimming pared 7 bases from V and 6 bases from J, leaving 10 bases between. The CDR3 runs 11 residues. The CDR3 bases are TGTGCCAGCACTCGGACAATCGAGCAGTACTTC. Its translation: CASTRTIEQYF. The complete variable domain, with remaining parts taken from reference TRBV2 and TRBJ2-7, reads EPEVTQTPSHQVTQMGQEVILRCVPISNHLYFYWYRQILGQKVEFLVSFYNNEISEKSEIFDDQFSVERPDGSNFTLKIRSTKLEDSAMYFCASTRTIEQYFGPGTRLTVT.

The chain has TRBV19 and TRBJ1-1; D is uncertain. Trimming left V 5 bases short and J 5 bases short, with 12 bases between. In germline, CDR1 is LNHDA, CDR2 SQIVND (reference sequence). The CDR3 is 13 residues long. CDR3 residues: CASSPLRQTEAFF. CDR3 in DNA: TGTGCCAGTAGTCCGCTCCGACAAACTGAAGCTTTCTTT.

The rearrangement joins TRBV2 to TRBJ2-1, with 12 nucleotides matching TRBD2. This CDR3 spans 16 amino acids. The V gene end was trimmed by 6 bases and the J gene end by 3 bases; junction bases not matched to a gene: 6. Germline V gene data show CDR1 as SNHLY and CDR2 as FYNNEI. The CDR3 DNA sequence: TGTGCCAGCAGCGAACGACTAGCGGGGGACTACAATGAGCAGTTCTTC. Amino acid sequence: CASSERLAGDYNEQFF.

V usage is TRBV5-1 and J usage is TRBJ2-7; 8 positions agree with TRBD1. The germline gives CDR1 SGHRS, CDR2 YFSETQ. The trim removed 5 bases at V and 3 bases at J, leaving 10 bases unmatched. The CDR3 loop spans 15 amino acids. CDR3: CASSRGQGAYYEQYF. The CDR3 DNA is TGCGCCAGCAGTCGCGGACAGGGAGCGTACTACGAGCAGTACTTC.

V gene TRBV4-1 combines with J gene TRBJ2-5, with 16 nucleotides matching TRBD2. The germline V gene encodes CDR1 MGHRA and CDR2 YSYEKL. The V segment lost 4 bases and the J segment 2 bases; nucleotides outside the gene matches: 1. The CDR3 runs to 16 residues. CDR3 region: CASSLGLAGGQETQYF. The CDR3 bases are TGCGCCAGCAGCCTGGGACTAGCGGGGGGGCAAGAGACCCAGTACTTC.

The rearrangement uses TRBV6-5 and TRBJ2-5, with D possibly TRBD1 on 5 matching bases. Trimming took off 6 bases at V and 2 bases at J, with 16 bases between the two ends. The CDR3 contains 15 residues. CDR1 and CDR2 from the germline V gene are MNHEY and SVGAGI. The CDR3 loop reads CASSPTGNIQETQYF. CDR3 DNA: TGTGCCAGCAGCCCCACAGGAAACATTCAAGAGACCCAGTACTTC.

The chain employs TRBV15 and TRBJ1-6; the D is unclear. V was shortened by 6 bases and J by 10 bases, with 16 bases between the two germline ends. Germline V gene data show CDR1 as LNHNV and CDR2 as YYDKDF (reference sequence). The CDR3 sequence is 14 residues long. The CDR3, as DNA: TGTGCCACCAGAAGGGAGCCCCCGGGGTCACCCCTCCACTTT. Residues: CATRREPPGSPLHF.

The rearrangement joins TRBV12-5 to TRBJ2-7; unclear D gene. CDR1 is LGHNT and CDR2 is FRNRAP in the germline V gene. V was cut by 1 base and J by 2 bases, with 15 bases left in between. CDR3 length: 16 amino acids. The CDR3 DNA reads as TGTGCTAGTGGTTTGGGGCTTATTGGTACACCCTACGAGCAGTACTTC. This encodes CASGLGLIGTPYEQYF. The full variable domain, with the rest looked up from reference TRBV12-5 and TRBJ2-7, is DARVTQTPRHKVTEMGQEVTMRCQPILGHNTVFWYRQTMMQGLELLAYFRNRAPLDDSGMPKDRFSAEMPDATLATLKIQPSEPRDSAVYFCASGLGLIGTPYEQYFGPGTRLTVT.